These T cell receptor beta chains were read from a single sample in a study of cytomegalovirus exposure and HLA in healthy donors. Assay used: immunoSEQ multiplex PCR; TCRdb lists only in-frame clones, some missing. The data hold about 140,000 clones, with around three fifths observed a single time. Sequenced: PBMCs. Receptors originate from a male donor in good health and CMV-seronegative. Each CDR3 is given with its conserved first and last residue. A D gene is named only where the DNA matches it firmly. Size tells how often a clone was seen (once, few, many) or the class of an expanded clone, and some rows leave it out.

v_gene	abundance	j_gene	d_gene	CDR3aa	CDR3nt
TRBV6-5	-	TRBJ2-3	-	CASSYQAPSTDTQYF	TGTGCCAGCAGTTACCAGGCCCCTAGCACAGATACGCAGTATTTT
TRBV27	few	TRBJ2-7	-	CASSLQGFTYEQYF	TGTGCCAGCAGTTTGCAGGGATTCACCTACGAGCAGTACTTC
TRBV5-1	-	TRBJ1-2	-	CASSIDGDYGYTF	TGCGCCAGCAGCATTGACGGGGACTATGGCTACACCTTC
TRBV5-1	-	TRBJ2-3	-	CASSLDRLTDTQYF	TGCGCCAGCAGCTTGGACAGATTAACAGATACGCAGTATTTT
TRBV2	-	TRBJ2-1	TRBD1	CATERQGAAYNEQFF	TGTGCCACCGAACGTCAGGGGGCCGCCTACAATGAGCAGTTCTTC
TRBV7-9	-	TRBJ1-1	TRBD1	CASSYRDRVGTEAFF	TGTGCCAGCAGCTACCGGGACAGGGTGGGCACTGAAGCTTTCTTT
TRBV4-1	-	TRBJ1-5	-	CASSQELRQPQHF	TGCGCCAGCAGCCAAGAACTACGCCAGCCCCAGCATTTT
TRBV11-2	once	TRBJ1-3	TRBD1	CASSSWPGGSGNTIYF	TGTGCCAGCAGCTCCTGGCCAGGGGGATCTGGAAACACCATATATTTT
TRBV5-1	few	TRBJ2-7	-	CASSLGAGVYEQYF	TGCGCCAGCAGCTTGGGGGCAGGGGTCTACGAGCAGTACTTC
TRBV13	-	TRBJ1-4	-	CASSLLGGGGLFF	TGTGCCAGCAGCCTTCTGGGTGGGGGGGGACTGTTTTTT
TRBV7-9	-	TRBJ1-3	-	CASSLAGSGNTIYF	TGTGCCAGCAGCTTAGCCGGGTCTGGAAACACCATATATTTT
TRBV29-1	few	TRBJ2-7	-	CSGGSGQTYEQYF	TGCAGCGGGGGGTCTGGACAGACCTACGAGCAGTACTTC
TRBV18	-	TRBJ1-4	-	CASSPQGLATNEKLFF	TGTGCCAGCTCACCGCAGGGGTTAGCAACTAATGAAAAACTGTTTTTT
TRBV7-6	-	TRBJ2-7	-	CASSLVMSSYEQYF	TGTGCCAGCAGCTTAGTGATGAGCTCCTACGAGCAGTACTTC
TRBV6-1	few	TRBJ2-1	TRBD2	CASSERGGGAYNEQFF	TGTGCCAGCAGTGAACGGGGCGGGGGGGCTTACAATGAGCAGTTCTTC
TRBV4-2	-	TRBJ2-5	TRBD2	CASSRERGGQETQYF	TGTGCCAGCAGCCGAGAGCGGGGGGGCCAAGAGACCCAGTACTTC
TRBV13	-	TRBJ2-7	-	CASSSGRVREQYF	TGTGCCAGCAGCTCCGGGAGAGTGAGGGAGCAGTACTTC
TRBV28	few	TRBJ1-5	-	CASSLPPGGSNQPQHF	TGTGCCAGCAGTTTGCCGCCTGGGGGGAGCAATCAGCCCCAGCATTTT
TRBV11-2	-	TRBJ1-1	-	CASSLFGAENTEAFF	TGTGCCAGCAGCTTATTTGGGGCAGAGAACACTGAAGCTTTCTTT
TRBV7-3	-	TRBJ1-2	-	CASSLLPAGGDYGYTF	TGTGCCAGCAGCTTACTCCCTGCCGGAGGGGACTATGGCTACACCTTC
TRBV6-1	-	TRBJ1-5	-	CASSEVSRNQPQHF	TGTGCCAGCAGTGAAGTGTCTAGAAATCAGCCCCAGCATTTT
TRBV28	few	TRBJ1-1	-	CASNTGWGRTQNTEAFF	TGTGCCAGCAACACCGGGTGGGGGCGGACCCAAAACACTGAAGCTTTCTTT
TRBV7-3	-	TRBJ2-5	TRBD2	CASSPTSNGGETQYF	TGTGCCAGCAGCCCGACTAGCAATGGGGGGGAGACCCAGTACTTC
TRBV5-1	few	TRBJ1-5	TRBD1	CASSFTGGNQPQHF	TGCGCCAGCAGCTTCACAGGGGGCAATCAGCCCCAGCATTTT
TRBV7-2	-	TRBJ2-7	TRBD2	CASSLAAIAGYEQYF	TGTGCCAGCAGCTTAGCAGCCATAGCGGGGTACGAGCAGTACTTC
TRBV7-9	-	TRBJ1-3	-	CASSQQASGNTIYF	TGTGCCAGCAGCCAACAGGCTTCTGGAAACACCATATATTTT
TRBV14	-	TRBJ1-6	-	CASSQPSNSPLHF	TGTGCCAGCAGCCAACCGTCTAATTCACCCCTCCACTTT
TRBV18	few	TRBJ1-5	-	CASSPADRRDQPQHF	TGTGCCAGCTCACCCGCTGACAGGAGAGATCAGCCCCAGCATTTT
TRBV4-1	-	TRBJ2-7	-	CASSQSAGLLLYEQYF	TGCGCCAGCAGCCAATCTGCTGGACTGCTCCTCTACGAGCAGTACTTC
TRBV11-3	few	TRBJ2-5	-	CASSTGVQETQYF	TGTGCCAGCAGCACGGGAGTCCAAGAGACCCAGTACTTC
TRBV27	-	TRBJ1-2	TRBD1	CASSPGTGTFTNYGYTF	TGTGCCAGCAGTCCCGGGACAGGAACTTTTACTAACTATGGCTACACCTTC
TRBV7-8	-	TRBJ1-2	-	CASSPQGGYGYTF	TGTGCCAGCAGCCCCCAGGGAGGCTATGGCTACACCTTC
TRBV7-9	few	TRBJ2-2	TRBD2	CASSTRLAGVHGELFF	TGTGCCAGCAGCACGCGACTAGCGGGGGTTCACGGGGAGCTGTTTTTT
TRBV28	few	TRBJ1-1	-	CASSLQPRNTEAFF	TGTGCCAGCAGTCTCCAACCCAGGAACACTGAAGCTTTCTTT
TRBV6-5	few	TRBJ1-5	TRBD1	CASRMTGVVNQPQHF	TGTGCCAGCAGGATGACAGGGGTTGTAAATCAGCCCCAGCATTTT
TRBV6-1	-	TRBJ2-3	-	CASSSTPSTDTQYF	TGTGCCAGCAGTAGCACCCCCAGCACAGATACGCAGTATTTT
TRBV29-1	few	TRBJ1-1	-	CSVEGGVGGYTEAFF	TGCAGCGTTGAAGGGGGGGTGGGAGGGTACACTGAAGCTTTCTTT
TRBV7-8	-	TRBJ2-6	-	CASSLVRSGANVLTF	TGTGCCAGCAGCTTAGTGAGGTCAGGGGCCAACGTCCTGACTTTC
TRBV7-3	-	TRBJ2-2	TRBD1	CASSRVGQGSVGELFF	TGTGCCAGCAGCCGCGTTGGACAGGGATCAGTCGGGGAGCTGTTTTTT
TRBV29-1	-	TRBJ1-4	-	CSVKTDRLSEKLFF	TGCAGCGTAAAAACAGACCGATTGAGTGAAAAACTGTTTTTT
TRBV6-5	few	TRBJ1-2	TRBD1	CASSYSRHRGNYGYTF	TGTGCCAGCAGTTACTCGCGGCACAGGGGGAACTATGGCTACACCTTC
TRBV11-3	few	TRBJ2-7	-	CASSLVADATYEQYF	TGTGCCAGCAGCTTAGTAGCGGACGCAACCTACGAGCAGTACTTC
TRBV5-1	-	TRBJ1-2	-	CASSLDGGFYGYTF	TGCGCCAGCAGCTTGGACGGGGGGTTCTATGGCTACACCTTC
TRBV15	-	TRBJ1-4	-	CATSRNPGINDEKLFF	TGTGCCACCAGCAGAAATCCGGGGATAAATGATGAAAAACTGTTTTTT
TRBV6-5	-	TRBJ2-7	TRBD1	CASSLEVRQGYEQYF	TGTGCCAGCAGTTTGGAAGTACGACAGGGCTACGAGCAGTACTTC
TRBV21-1	-	TRBJ1-1	-	CASSPGGLSTEAFF	TGTGCCAGCAGCCCGGGGGGTTTGAGCACTGAAGCTTTCTTT
TRBV7-3	few	TRBJ2-1	-	CASSRWAASSNEQFF	TGTGCCAGCAGCCGGTGGGCCGCGTCGAGCAATGAGCAGTTCTTC
TRBV5-1	-	TRBJ2-7	-	CASSNIRGYEQYF	TGCGCCAGCAGCAACATCAGGGGCTACGAGCAGTACTTC
TRBV2	-	TRBJ2-7	TRBD1	CASSEIKQGIEQYF	TGTGCCAGCAGTGAGATTAAACAGGGGATCGAGCAGTACTTC
TRBV9	-	TRBJ2-7	-	CASSPTTGLPGEQYF	TGTGCCAGCAGCCCGACAACCGGACTACCGGGCGAGCAGTACTTC
TRBV5-1	once	TRBJ2-7	TRBD1	CASSRQGANSYEQYF	TGCGCCAGCAGCCGACAGGGGGCGAATTCCTACGAGCAGTACTTC
TRBV27	-	TRBJ1-1	-	CASSYQGHWNTEAFF	TGTGCCAGCAGTTATCAAGGACACTGGAACACTGAAGCTTTCTTT
TRBV5-4	-	TRBJ2-1	-	CASSLSGNSYNEQFF	TGTGCCAGCAGCTTGTCGGGGAACTCCTACAATGAGCAGTTCTTC
TRBV5-1	-	TRBJ2-3	-	CASSLVWADTQYF	TGCGCCAGCAGCTTAGTCTGGGCGGATACGCAGTATTTT
TRBV29-1	-	TRBJ1-2	TRBD1	CSSAKGQGSYGYTF	TGCAGCTCCGCCAAAGGACAGGGCAGCTATGGCTACACCTTC